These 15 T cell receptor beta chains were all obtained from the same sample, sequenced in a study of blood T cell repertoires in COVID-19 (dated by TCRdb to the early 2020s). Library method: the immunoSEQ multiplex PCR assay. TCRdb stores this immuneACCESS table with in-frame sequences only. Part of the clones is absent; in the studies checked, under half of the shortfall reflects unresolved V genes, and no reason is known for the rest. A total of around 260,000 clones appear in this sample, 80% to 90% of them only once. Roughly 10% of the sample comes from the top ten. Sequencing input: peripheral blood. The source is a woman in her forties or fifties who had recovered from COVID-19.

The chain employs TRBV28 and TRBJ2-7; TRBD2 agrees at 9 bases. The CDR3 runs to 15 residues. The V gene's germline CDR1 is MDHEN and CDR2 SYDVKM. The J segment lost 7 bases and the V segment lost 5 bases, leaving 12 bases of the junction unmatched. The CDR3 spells CASSTIAGVGREQYF. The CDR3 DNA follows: TGTGCCAGCAGTACAATAGCGGGAGTGGGGAGGGAGCAGTACTTC.

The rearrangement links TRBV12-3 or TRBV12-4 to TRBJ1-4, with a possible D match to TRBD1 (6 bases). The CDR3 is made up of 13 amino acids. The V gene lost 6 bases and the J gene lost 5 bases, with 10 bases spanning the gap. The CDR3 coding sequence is TGTGCCAGCAGCTCCGGACAGAATGAAAAACTGTTTTTT. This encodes CASSSGQNEKLFF.

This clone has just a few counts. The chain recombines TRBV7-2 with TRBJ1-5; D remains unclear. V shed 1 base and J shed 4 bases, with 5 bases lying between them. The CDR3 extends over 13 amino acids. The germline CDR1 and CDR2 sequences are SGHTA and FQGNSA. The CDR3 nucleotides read TGTGCCAGCAGCTTAGTGCAGAATCAGCCCCAGCATTTT. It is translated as CASSLVQNQPQHF.

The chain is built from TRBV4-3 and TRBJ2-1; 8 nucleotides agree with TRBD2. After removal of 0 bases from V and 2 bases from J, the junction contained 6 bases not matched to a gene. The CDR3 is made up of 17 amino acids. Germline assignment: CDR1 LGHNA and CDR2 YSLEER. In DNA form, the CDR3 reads TGCGCCAGCAGCCAAGATGAACCGCGGGAGGCCTACAATGAGCAGTTCTTC. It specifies CASSQDEPREAYNEQFF.

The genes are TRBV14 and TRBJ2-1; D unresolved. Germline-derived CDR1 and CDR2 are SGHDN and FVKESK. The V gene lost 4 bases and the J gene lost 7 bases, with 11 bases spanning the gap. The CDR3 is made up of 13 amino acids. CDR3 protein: CASSRRLENEQFF. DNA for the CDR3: TGTGCCAGCAGCCGACGACTGGAAAATGAGCAGTTCTTC.

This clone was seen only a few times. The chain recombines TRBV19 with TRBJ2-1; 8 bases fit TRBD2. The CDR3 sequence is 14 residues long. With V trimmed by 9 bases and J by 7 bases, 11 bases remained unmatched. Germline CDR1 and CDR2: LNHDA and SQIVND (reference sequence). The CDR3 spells CASIGAGAWNEQFF. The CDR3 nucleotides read TGTGCCAGCATCGGAGCGGGAGCCTGGAATGAGCAGTTCTTC.

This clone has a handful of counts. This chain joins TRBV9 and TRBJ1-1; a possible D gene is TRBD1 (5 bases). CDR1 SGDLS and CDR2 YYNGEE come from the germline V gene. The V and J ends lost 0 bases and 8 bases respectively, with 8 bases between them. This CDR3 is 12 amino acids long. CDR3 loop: CASSVVAGEAFF. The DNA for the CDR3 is TGTGCCAGCAGCGTAGTAGCAGGGGAAGCTTTCTTT.

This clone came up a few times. CDR3 bases: TGTGCCAGCAGCTTAGGGGGCGCTGGAAACACCATATATTTT. Protein: CASSLGGAGNTIYF. The chain combines TRBV7-2 with TRBJ1-3; D is possibly TRBD1 (5 bases). The V end was cut by 1 base, the J end by 2 bases, with 6 bases between. This CDR3 has 14 amino acids. Germline CDR1 and CDR2: SGHTA and FQGNSA.

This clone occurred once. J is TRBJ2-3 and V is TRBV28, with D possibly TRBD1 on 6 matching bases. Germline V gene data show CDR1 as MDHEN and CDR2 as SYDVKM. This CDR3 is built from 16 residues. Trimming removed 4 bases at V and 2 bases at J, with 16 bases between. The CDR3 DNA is TGTGCCAGCAGTTCAGGGGCCTCCTCCCCCACAGATACGCAGTATTTT. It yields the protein CASSSGASSPTDTQYF.

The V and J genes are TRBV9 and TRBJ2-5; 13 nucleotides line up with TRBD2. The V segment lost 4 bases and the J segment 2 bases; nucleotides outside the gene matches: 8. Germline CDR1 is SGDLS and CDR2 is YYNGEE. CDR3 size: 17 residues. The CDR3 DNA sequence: TGTGCCAGCAGCCCCCCACAGGGACTAGCGGGACAAGAGACCCAGTACTTC. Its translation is CASSPPQGLAGQETQYF.

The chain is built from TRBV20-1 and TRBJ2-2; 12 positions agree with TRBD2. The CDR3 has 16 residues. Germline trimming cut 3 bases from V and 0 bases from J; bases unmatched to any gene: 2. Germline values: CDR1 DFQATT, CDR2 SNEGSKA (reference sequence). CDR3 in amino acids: CSASGLAGSNTGELFF. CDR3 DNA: TGCAGTGCTAGTGGACTAGCGGGATCGAACACCGGGGAGCTGTTTTTT.

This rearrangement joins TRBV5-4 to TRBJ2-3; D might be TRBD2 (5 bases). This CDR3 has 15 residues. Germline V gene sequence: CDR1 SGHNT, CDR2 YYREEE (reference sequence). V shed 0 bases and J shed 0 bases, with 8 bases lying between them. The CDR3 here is CASSLDQRSTDTQYF. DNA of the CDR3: TGTGCCAGCAGCTTGGACCAGCGGAGCACAGATACGCAGTATTTT. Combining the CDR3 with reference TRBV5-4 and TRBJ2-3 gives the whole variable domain ETGVTQSPTHLIKTRGQQVTLRCSSQSGHNTVSWYQQALGQGPQFIFQYYREEENGRGNFPPRFSGLQFPNYSSELNVNALELDDSALYLCASSLDQRSTDTQYFGPGTRLTVL.

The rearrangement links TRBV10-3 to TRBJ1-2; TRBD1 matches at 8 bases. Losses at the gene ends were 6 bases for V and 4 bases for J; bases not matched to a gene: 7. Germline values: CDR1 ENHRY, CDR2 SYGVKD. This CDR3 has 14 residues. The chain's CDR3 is CAIRTGQGGYGYTF. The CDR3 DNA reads TGTGCCATCAGGACCGGACAGGGAGGCTATGGCTACACCTTC.

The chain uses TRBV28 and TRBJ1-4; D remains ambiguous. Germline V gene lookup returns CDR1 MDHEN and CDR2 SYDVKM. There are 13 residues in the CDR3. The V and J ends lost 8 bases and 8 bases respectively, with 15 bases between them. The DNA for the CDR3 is TGTGCCAGCCGCGTGGGCTGGCGCGAAAAACTGTTTTTT. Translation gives CASRVGWREKLFF.

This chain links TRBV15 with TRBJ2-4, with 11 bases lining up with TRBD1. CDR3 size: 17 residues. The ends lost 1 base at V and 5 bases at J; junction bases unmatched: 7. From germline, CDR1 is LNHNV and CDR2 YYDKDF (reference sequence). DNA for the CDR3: TGTGCCACCAGCAGAGCGGGGACAGGGGGTTTCCAAAACATTCAGTACTTC. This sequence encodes CATSRAGTGGFQNIQYF.